These 4 T cell receptor beta chains share one sample of origin, sequenced in a study of beta chain features in type 1 diabetes. The study reverse transcribed the entire isolated RNA, so it sequenced expressed TCRB transcripts. The assay was immunoSEQ multiplex PCR, and TCRdb's table has in-frame clones only and misses some. The data contain 500,000 to 700,000 clones, roughly a sixth of them singletons. The sample consisted of naive CD4+ T cells from blood. These receptor sequences come from a man aged 18 to 30 in good health.

The rearrangement joins TRBV9 to TRBJ2-3; D possibly corresponds to TRBD1 (5 bases). The V gene's germline CDR1 is SGDLS and CDR2 YYNGEE. Trimming cost V 2 bases and J 7 bases, with 14 bases left between them. The CDR3 totals 14 residues. The CDR3, as DNA: TGTGCCAGCAGCGTGGGGCTACCCTCCCATACGCAGTATTTT. This gives the protein CASSVGLPSHTQYF.

The V and J genes are TRBV7-2 and TRBJ2-5; 11 bases are a match to TRBD2. With the DNA end fitting TRBJ2-7 better, the J assignment may be wrong. This CDR3 is 15 amino acids long. Germline lookup yields CDR1 SGHTA and CDR2 FQGNSA. In DNA, the CDR3 is TGTGCCAGCAGCTTGTTAGCGGGAGGGCCCCACGAGCAGTACTTC. Translation gives CASSLLAGGPHEQYF.

The chain uses TRBV5-4 and TRBJ2-2, with 10 bases that match TRBD1. Germline V CDR1 and CDR2: SGHNT, YYREEE (reference sequence). V lost 5 bases, J lost 6 bases, and 4 bases stayed unmatched. This CDR3 region has 14 residues. The CDR3 sequence is CASSIGTGAGELFF. In nucleotides, the CDR3 is TGTGCCAGCAGTATCGGGACAGGGGCCGGGGAGCTGTTTTTT.

V and J are TRBV19 and TRBJ1-6; D not resolved. Looked up from germline, CDR1 is LNHDA and CDR2 is SQIVND (reference sequence). The CDR3 extends over 14 amino acids. Here the CDR3 reads CATTQSSYNSPLHF. DNA of the CDR3: TGTGCGACTACACAGAGCTCCTATAATTCACCCCTCCACTTT.